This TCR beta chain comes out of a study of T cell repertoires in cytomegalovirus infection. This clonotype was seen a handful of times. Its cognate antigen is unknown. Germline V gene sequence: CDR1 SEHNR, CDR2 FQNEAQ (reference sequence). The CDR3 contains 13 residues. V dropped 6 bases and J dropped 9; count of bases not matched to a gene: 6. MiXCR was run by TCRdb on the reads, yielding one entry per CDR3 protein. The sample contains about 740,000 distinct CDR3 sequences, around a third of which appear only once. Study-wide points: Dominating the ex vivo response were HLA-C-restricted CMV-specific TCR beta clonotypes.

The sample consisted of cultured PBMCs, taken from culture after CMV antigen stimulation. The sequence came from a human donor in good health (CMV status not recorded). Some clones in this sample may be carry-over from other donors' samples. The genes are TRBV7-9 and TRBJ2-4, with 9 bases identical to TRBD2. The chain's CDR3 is CASREAGGSIQYF. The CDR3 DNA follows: TGTGCCAGCAGGGAGGCGGGAGGGAGCATTCAGTACTTC.